The 5 T cell receptor beta chains reported below all come from one sample, sequenced in a study of blood T cells in healthy people across ages. Then a second PCR, running roughly 7 to 11 cycles, was carried out with a sample-barcoded 5' primer and a J-beta primer mix. TCRdb re-derived calls from the 5' RACE reads in MiXCR, one entry per CDR3 protein. The table records approximately 940,000 distinct CDR3 sequences, around 48% of them present only once. Sequenced material: blood. The source of these receptors is a man between 25 and 39 years old in good health.

The chain combines TRBV19 with TRBJ2-5; the match to TRBD2 covers 10 bases. With V trimmed by 4 bases and J by 2 bases, 19 bases remained unmatched. The CDR3 loop spans 20 amino acids. Germline CDR1 and CDR2: LNHDA and SQIVND (reference sequence). CDR3 in amino acids: CASSRFFSGGRRGPQETQYF. The CDR3 DNA sequence: TGTGCCAGTAGTAGATTTTTTAGCGGGGGGAGAAGAGGCCCTCAAGAGACCCAGTACTTC.

The chain recombines TRBV7-2 with TRBJ2-5; D gene uncertain. Judging by the DNA end, TRBJ2-7 fits better; the J call may be wrong. The CDR3 contains 12 residues. Per the germline V gene, CDR1 is SGHTA and CDR2 is FQGNSA. For the CDR3, the DNA is TGTGCCAGCACCCCAAGCAGATACGAGCAGTACTTC. Residues: CASTPSRYEQYF.

This clonotype appeared once. The V call is TRBV12-3 or TRBV12-4, the J call TRBJ1-5; no reliable D call. The CDR3 extends over 14 amino acids. The V gene lost 7 bases and the J gene lost 4 bases, with 14 bases spanning the gap. The CDR3 is CASNGGLGNQPQHF. In DNA, the CDR3 is TGTGCCAGCAACGGAGGACTGGGGAATCAGCCCCAGCATTTT.

This clonotype has just a few counts. This chain joins TRBV12-3 or TRBV12-4 and TRBJ1-5; tentatively, D is TRBD1 (5 bases). Trimming shortened V by 8 bases and J by 4 bases, and 9 bases separated the two germline ends. CDR3 length: 12 amino acids. DNA of the CDR3: TGTGCCAGCCAGGGCGCAAATCAGCCCCAGCATTTT. Translated, it gives CASQGANQPQHF.

This clonotype was detected only a few times. The chain has TRBV2 and TRBJ2-3; no reliable D call. The CDR3 is 11 amino acids. The V and J ends lost 7 bases and 5 bases respectively, with 7 bases between them. Germline values: CDR1 SNHLY, CDR2 FYNNEI. The chain's CDR3 is CASTPQDTQYF. The CDR3 coding sequence is TGTGCCAGCACCCCACAAGATACGCAGTATTTT.